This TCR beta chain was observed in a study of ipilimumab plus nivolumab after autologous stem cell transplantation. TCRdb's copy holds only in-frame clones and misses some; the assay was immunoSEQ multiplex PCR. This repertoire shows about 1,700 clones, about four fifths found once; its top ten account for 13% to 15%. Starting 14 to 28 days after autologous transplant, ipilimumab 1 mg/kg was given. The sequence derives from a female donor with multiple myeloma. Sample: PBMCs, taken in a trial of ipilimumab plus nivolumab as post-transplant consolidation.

As DNA, the CDR3 is TGTGCCAGCAGTTACTCGAAACTAACCCGGGGGGAAGAGCAGTACTTC. It yields the protein CASSYSKLTRGEEQYF. The V gene is TRBV6-6, the J gene TRBJ2-7, with 7 positions matching TRBD2. This CDR3 is built from 16 residues. The V gene end was trimmed by 0 bases and the J gene end by 7 bases; junction bases not matched to a gene: 12. Germline V gene sequence: CDR1 MNHNY, CDR2 SVGAGI (reference sequence).